This entry lists 14 T cell receptor beta chains sequenced from one sample in a study of vaccination effects on CD4 cells after COVID-19. No antigens are known for them. Clones were read by immunoSEQ multiplex PCR, and TCRdb kept only the in-frame ones, dropping some. The sample contains fewer than 30,000 clones, 60% to 85% of which appear only once. Antigen-specific CD4+ T cells were first expanded with viral peptide pools by the ViraFEST assay and only then sequenced. Researchers isolated CD4+ T cells once approximately eleven days of culture had elapsed. Recipients of the vaccine had no prior SARS-CoV-2 infection and negative nucleocapsid antibodies. Sequenced here: CD4+ T cells from PBMCs cultured with HCoV-OC43 spike peptides, sampled before COVID-19 vaccination. This sample's subset: HCoV-OC43 spike overlapping peptide pool stimulation. The receptors derive from a human donor who received a COVID-19 vaccine.

The CDR3 region is CASSSREGRTEAFF. For the CDR3, the DNA is TGTGCCAGCAGTTCAAGGGAGGGTCGCACTGAAGCTTTCTTT. The V call is TRBV7-8, the J call TRBJ1-1; no definite D call. The CDR3 extends over 14 amino acids. Trimming left V 6 bases short and J 4 bases short, with 15 bases between. Germline V gene data show CDR1 as SGHVS and CDR2 as FQNEAQ.

This clone is a singleton in its sample. This chain links TRBV24-1 with TRBJ1-2; 12 bases map to TRBD1. The CDR3 has 15 residues. Germline-derived CDR1 and CDR2 are KGHDR and SFDVKD. Trimming at V came to 4 bases and at J to 8 bases, leaving 7 bases not matched to a gene. For the CDR3, the DNA is TGTGCCACCAGTGAGTCCGGGACAGGGGGCTGGGGCTACACCTTC. This gives the protein CATSESGTGGWGYTF.

The rearrangement joins TRBV10-1 to TRBJ1-4, with 7 bases aligning to TRBD1. Unmatched junction bases numbered 12, after V lost 4 bases and J lost 7 bases. This CDR3 spans 16 amino acids. Germline assignment: CDR1 WNHNN and CDR2 SYGVQD (reference sequence). As DNA, the CDR3 is TGCGCCAGCAGTGCGACAGGGTCAAACCGCGGTGAAAAACTGTTTTTT. Translation: CASSATGSNRGEKLFF.

This clone was counted a few times. The J gene is TRBJ1-4, the V gene TRBV11-2, with 11 bases that match TRBD1. The V gene's germline CDR1 is SGHAT and CDR2 FQNNGV. The CDR3 has 15 amino acids. J gave up 10 bases and V 5 bases, and 9 bases lay outside the gene matches. CDR3 DNA sequence: TGTGCCAGCAGCCAAGGCTGGACAGGGGGCGTAAAACTGTTTTTT. Protein sequence: CASSQGWTGGVKLFF.

The chain uses TRBV5-1 and TRBJ2-7; 7 nucleotides align to TRBD2. The J segment lost 2 bases and the V segment lost 1 base, leaving 18 bases of the junction unmatched. Germline V CDR1 and CDR2: SGHRS, YFSETQ. The CDR3 sequence is 19 residues long. CDR3 in DNA: TGCGCCAGCAGCTTGACGGCTAGCGGCTCGAACCAAATCCCCTACGAGCAGTACTTC. This gives the protein CASSLTASGSNQIPYEQYF.

This rearrangement joins TRBV11-2 to TRBJ2-2; TRBD1 is a possible D gene (6 bases). The V gene's germline CDR1 is SGHAT and CDR2 FQNNGV. Trimming cost V 0 bases and J 7 bases, with 12 bases left between them. The length of the CDR3 is 15 residues. The CDR3 DNA sequence: TGTGCCAGCAGCTTAGAAACAGGGCGTCACGGGGAGCTGTTTTTT. Translated, it gives CASSLETGRHGELFF.

This chain connects TRBV5-6 to TRBJ1-5, with D possibly being TRBD1 (5 bases). Trimming shortened V by 3 bases and J by 3 bases, and 7 bases separated the two germline ends. Looked up from germline, CDR1 is SGHDT and CDR2 is YYEEEE. This CDR3 has 13 residues. CDR3 coding DNA: TGTGCCAGCAGCTGGGGGATCAATCAGCCCCAGCATTTT. Translated: CASSWGINQPQHF.

This sequence joins TRBV9 and TRBJ1-4; 7 nucleotides match TRBD1. V shed 2 bases and J 5 bases; nucleotides not matched to a gene: 6. The CDR3 length is 15 residues. In germline, CDR1 is SGDLS, CDR2 YYNGEE. CDR3 in amino acids: CASSVRGVTNEKLFF. Here the CDR3 DNA reads TGTGCCAGCAGCGTCAGGGGGGTGACGAATGAAAAACTGTTTTTT.

The chain couples TRBV3-1 (or the pseudogene TRBV3-2) to TRBJ1-6; no firm D call. The CDR3 sequence is 13 residues long. Germline V gene sequence: CDR1 LGHDT, CDR2 YNNKEL (reference sequence). V lost 1 base and J 8 bases, leaving 6 bases between the germline ends. CDR3 region: CASSQALDSPLHF. The CDR3 DNA reads as TGTGCCAGCAGCCAAGCCCTGGATTCACCCCTCCACTTT.

The CDR3 is CASSQTSGTNEQFF. The CDR3 region has the DNA TGTGCCAGCAGCCAGACTAGCGGGACCAATGAGCAGTTCTTC. The rearrangement links TRBV3-1 (or the pseudogene TRBV3-2) to TRBJ2-1, with 11 bases aligning to TRBD2. The CDR3 contains 14 residues. Germline loops: CDR1 LGHDT, CDR2 YNNKEL (reference sequence). With 3 bases clipped from V and 6 bases from J, the junction kept 1 base outside the gene matches.

The gene calls are TRBV19 and TRBJ1-2; D is perhaps TRBD1 (5 bases). This CDR3 is 15 amino acids long. Trimming removed 3 bases at V and 9 bases at J, with 20 bases between. The germline gives CDR1 LNHDA, CDR2 SQIVND (reference sequence). The CDR3 coding sequence is TGTGCCAGTAGTATCGACCCGGCAGGGCCTCCCCGCTACACCTTC. Protein: CASSIDPAGPPRYTF. The whole variable domain, filled in from reference TRBV19 and TRBJ1-2, reads DGGITQSPKYLFRKEGQNVTLSCEQNLNHDAMYWYRQDPGQGLRLIYYSQIVNDFQKGDIAEGYSVSREKKESFPLTVTSAQKNPTAFYLCASSIDPAGPPRYTFGSGTRLTVV.

This clone was detected a few times. The rearrangement joins TRBV4-2 to TRBJ1-2, with D possibly being TRBD1 (6 bases). This CDR3 comprises 16 residues. V lost 0 bases and J 6 bases, leaving 17 bases between the germline ends. Germline CDR1 and CDR2: LGHNA and YNFKEQ. CDR3 amino acids: CASSQELDRRKNGYTF. For the CDR3, the DNA is TGTGCCAGCAGCCAAGAATTAGACAGGAGAAAAAATGGCTACACCTTC.

The rearrangement links TRBV4-1 to TRBJ2-5; maybe TRBD2 (6 bases). Trimming took 1 base from V and 5 from J, leaving 8 bases between them. This CDR3 contains 13 residues. From germline, CDR1 is MGHRA and CDR2 YSYEKL. CDR3 DNA sequence: TGCGCCAGCAGCCAAGCACGGGGGGAGACCCAGTACTTC. The encoded protein is CASSQARGETQYF.

This clone appeared once. V gene TRBV5-1 combines with J gene TRBJ2-5; the D gene is possibly TRBD1 (6 bases). CDR1 and CDR2 (germline): SGHRS, YFSETQ. The CDR3 is 16 residues long. The V and J ends lost 0 bases and 5 bases respectively, with 17 bases between them. For the CDR3, the DNA is TGCGCCAGCAGCTTGGAATTTCGGCAGGGGACGGAGACCCAGTACTTC. Protein product: CASSLEFRQGTETQYF. The whole variable domain, remainder taken from reference TRBV5-1 and TRBJ2-5, is KAGVTQTPRYLIKTRGQQVTLSCSPISGHRSVSWYQQTPGQGLQFLFEYFSETQRNKGNFPGRFSGRQFSNSRSEMNVSTLELGDSALYLCASSLEFRQGTETQYFGPGTRLLVL.